These 23 T cell receptor beta chains were all obtained from the same sample, sequenced in a study of OX40 agonist ivuxolimab in advanced cancers. Method: immunoSEQ multiplex PCR; TCRdb's copy keeps in-frame clones and lacks some. The data contain 80,000 or so clones, 90% to 95% of them seen just once; the ten biggest clones take up around 0.32%. The source was CD4+ or CD8+ T cells sorted from blood, collected in a trial of the OX40 agonist ivuxolimab. These receptors came from an adult with an advanced solid tumor such as melanoma, head and neck, liver or kidney cancer.

The chain links TRBV4-3 to TRBJ1-3; D is possibly TRBD1 (6 bases). From germline, CDR1 is LGHNA and CDR2 YSLEER. This CDR3 region has 19 residues. V lost 2 bases and J lost 0, with 20 bases in between. This CDR3 is CASSQLPYGQMNSGNTIYF. DNA for the CDR3: TGCGCCAGCAGCCAACTCCCCTATGGACAGATGAACTCTGGAAACACCATATATTTT.

The chain combines TRBV29-1 with TRBJ2-7; D not certain. Per the germline V gene, CDR1 is SQVTM and CDR2 is ANQGSEA. This CDR3 has 12 residues. The V end was cut by 4 bases, the J end by 0 bases, with 7 bases between. The CDR3 is CSVAFISYEQYF. The DNA of the CDR3 is TGCAGCGTTGCTTTCATCTCCTACGAGCAGTACTTC.

The rearrangement links TRBV7-2 to TRBJ2-7, with D possibly being TRBD1 (5 bases). The length of the CDR3 is 14 residues. Trimming cost V 1 base and J 7 bases, with 14 bases left between them. Germline-derived CDR1 and CDR2 are SGHTA and FQGNSA. CDR3 residues: CASSLDAGLGEQYF. In DNA form, the CDR3 reads TGTGCCAGCAGCTTAGACGCAGGGCTGGGAGAGCAGTACTTC.

The J gene is TRBJ1-5, the V gene TRBV6-1; no reliable D call. The CDR3 contains 12 residues. V gave up 0 bases and J gave up 9 bases, with 6 bases separating them. From germline, CDR1 is MNHNS and CDR2 SASEGT. Here the CDR3 reads CASSEAGWPQHF. CDR3 nucleotides: TGTGCCAGCAGTGAAGCGGGATGGCCCCAGCATTTT.

The V call is TRBV2, the J call TRBJ2-7, with TRBD1 as a possible D gene (5 bases). Germline CDR1 and CDR2: SNHLY and FYNNEI. This CDR3 has 15 amino acids. Between the trimmed V and J ends, which lost 0 bases and 6 bases, there was a span of 15 bases. The CDR3 is CASSEASRVFGEQYF. CDR3 DNA sequence: TGTGCCAGCAGTGAAGCGTCCAGGGTCTTCGGCGAGCAGTACTTC.

J is TRBJ1-3 and V is TRBV6-1, with D possibly TRBD1 on 5 matching bases. Trimming stripped 3 bases from V and 3 bases from J, with 12 bases between. The length of the CDR3 is 15 residues. Germline V gives CDR1 MNHNS, CDR2 SASEGT. CDR3 in amino acids: CASSDRQRLGNTIYF. The CDR3 coding sequence is TGTGCCAGCAGTGACCGACAGAGACTTGGAAACACCATATATTTT.

The chain couples TRBV6-1 to TRBJ2-1; 9 bases line up with TRBD2. V was clipped by 10 bases and J by 7 bases; unmatched bases: 11. CDR3 length equals 14 residues. Germline CDR1 reads MNHNS; CDR2 reads SASEGT. CDR3 amino acids: CATNSGGPRNEQFF. CDR3 nucleotides: TGTGCCACCAACAGCGGGGGGCCTAGGAATGAGCAGTTCTTC.

The rearrangement uses TRBV7-9 and TRBJ1-6; weak D call: TRBD1 (5 bases). The length of the CDR3 is 17 residues. CDR1 SEHNR and CDR2 FQNEAQ come from the germline V gene (reference sequence). The V gene lost 4 bases and the J gene lost 1 base, with 14 bases spanning the gap. The CDR3 DNA sequence: TGTGCCAGCAGCTCACTACGCGACAGATCCTATAATTCACCCCTCCACTTT. It translates to CASSSLRDRSYNSPLHF.

The table lists this clone with a few counts. CDR3 in amino acids: CSAFGAFGYTF. The CDR3 coding sequence is TGCAGTGCTTTTGGAGCGTTTGGCTACACCTTC. The chain has TRBV20-1 and TRBJ1-2; D uncertain. The ends were cut back, 5 bases at V and 7 bases at J, with 11 bases in the middle. This CDR3 comprises 11 residues. The V gene's germline CDR1 is DFQATT and CDR2 SNEGSKA (reference sequence).

The chain uses TRBV11-2 and TRBJ2-5; the match to TRBD1 covers 7 bases. V shed 5 bases and J 4 bases; nucleotides not matched to a gene: 10. This CDR3 has 15 residues. The germline CDR1 and CDR2 sequences are SGHAT and FQNNGV. Here the CDR3 reads CASSLTGTAGETQYF. For the CDR3, the DNA is TGTGCCAGCAGCCTTACAGGGACAGCAGGAGAGACCCAGTACTTC.

The rearrangement uses TRBV7-9 and TRBJ2-1, with D possibly matching TRBD2 (7 bases). V was cut by 4 bases and J by 5 bases, with 18 bases left in between. This CDR3 region has 16 residues. CDR1 SEHNR and CDR2 FQNEAQ come from the germline V gene (reference sequence). The CDR3 spells CASSSSGGGPDNEQFF. CDR3 coding DNA: TGTGCCAGCAGCTCCTCGGGCGGGGGCCCTGACAATGAGCAGTTCTTC.

This sequence joins TRBV5-5 and TRBJ2-3, with TRBD1 matching 8 bases. V gave up 0 bases and J gave up 3 bases; unmatched junction bases: 3. Germline loops: CDR1 SGHKS, CDR2 YYEKEE (reference sequence). This CDR3 is 15 amino acids long. DNA for the CDR3: TGTGCCAGCAGCTTGGGGACAGGGAGGACAGATACGCAGTATTTT. This translates into CASSLGTGRTDTQYF.

This clone was detected once. The gene calls are TRBV9 and TRBJ2-6; maybe TRBD1 (5 bases). Germline V CDR1 and CDR2: SGDLS, YYNGEE. Trimming removed 2 bases at V and 0 bases at J, with 15 bases between. The CDR3 loop spans 18 amino acids. In DNA form, the CDR3 reads TGTGCCAGCAGCGTGACAGACAGATCAAACTCTGGGGCCAACGTCCTGACTTTC. As protein: CASSVTDRSNSGANVLTF.

The chain is built from TRBV18 and TRBJ2-7; no definite D call. This CDR3 spans 15 amino acids. The germline gives CDR1 KGHSH, CDR2 LQKENI. Trimming pared 3 bases from V and 0 bases from J, leaving 12 bases between. CDR3 region: CASSPYSPPSYEQYF. The DNA of the CDR3 is TGTGCCAGCTCACCTTACAGCCCGCCCTCCTACGAGCAGTACTTC. The variable domain in full, completed from reference TRBV18 and TRBJ2-7, reads NAGVMQNPRHLVRRRGQEARLRCSPMKGHSHVYWYRQLPEEGLKFMVYLQKENIIDESGMPKERFSAEFPKEGPSILRIQQVVRGDSAAYFCASSPYSPPSYEQYFGPGTRLTVT.

The rearrangement links TRBV19 to TRBJ1-2, with D possibly matching TRBD1 (6 bases). Per germline, CDR1 LNHDA and CDR2 SQIVND (reference sequence). V lost 4 bases and J lost 6, with 21 bases in between. CDR3 length: 16 residues. Here the CDR3 reads CASSTSPGTGINGYTF. In nucleotides, the CDR3 is TGTGCCAGTAGTACCTCCCCGGGAACAGGGATCAATGGCTACACCTTC.

V usage is TRBV14 and J usage is TRBJ1-2, with TRBD1 identical over 9 bases. This CDR3 has 16 amino acids. From germline, CDR1 is SGHDN and CDR2 FVKESK. The junction had 7 bases not matched to a gene; V was cut back by 4 bases and J by 1 base. Here the CDR3 DNA reads TGTGCCAGCAGCCCATCGGGGACAGGGCTTAACTATGGCTACACCTTC. Translating it yields CASSPSGTGLNYGYTF.

Turning to this clone: One end of the junction fails to match germline, which may point to a read error. The sample contains more than one DNA sequence encoding this CDR3. This chain joins TRBV19 and TRBJ2-3; 9 nucleotides match TRBD1. From germline, CDR1 is LNHDA and CDR2 SQIVND (reference sequence). The CDR3 has 16 amino acids. The CDR3, as DNA: TGCGCCAGTAGTATAGACACAGGGGGCGGAGGAGATACGCAGTATTTT. This gives the protein CASSIDTGGGGDTQYF.

CDR3 sequence (DNA): TGTGCCAGCAGCACAGGGCGAGACTATGGCTACACCTTC. Translated: CASSTGRDYGYTF. The V call is TRBV5-3, the J call TRBJ1-2; possible D gene TRBD1, 6 bases. TRBV5-3 is assigned to the ORF class and has an uncertain function. Trimming removed 8 bases at V and 3 bases at J, with 14 bases between. The CDR3 consists of 13 residues.

J is TRBJ2-5 and V is TRBV5-1; maybe TRBD1 (5 bases). Germline assignment: CDR1 SGHRS and CDR2 YFSETQ. The ends were cut back, 3 bases at V and 5 bases at J, with 14 bases in the middle. CDR3 length: 14 residues. The DNA for the CDR3 is TGCGCCAGCAGCTCGTCCCCACACAGGGAGACCCAGTACTTC. Its translation: CASSSSPHRETQYF.

J is TRBJ2-3 and V is TRBV4-2; D call uncertain. The CDR3 loop spans 15 amino acids. Germline CDR1 reads LGHNA; CDR2 reads YNFKEQ. The V end lost 1 base, the J end lost 6 bases, and 14 bases lay between the germline ends. The CDR3 coding sequence is TGTGCCAGCAGCCAAGCCCCAATTTATGGGGATACGCAGTATTTT. Translated: CASSQAPIYGDTQYF.

CDR3 coding DNA: TGTGCCTGGAGTGTGCGCCGAAGTCACCCCAATGCGGGGCGGGACACTGAAGCTTTCTTT. It specifies CAWSVRRSHPNAGRDTEAFF. The rearrangement joins TRBV30 to TRBJ1-1; D may be TRBD1 (5 bases). V was clipped by 0 bases and J by 3 bases, with 29 bases between them. Germline V gene data show CDR1 as GTSNPN and CDR2 as SVGIG (reference sequence). The CDR3 loop spans 20 amino acids.

The chain has TRBV6-6 and TRBJ1-5; no clear D. The V gene lost 0 bases and the J gene lost 9 bases, with 9 bases spanning the gap. The CDR3 is 13 amino acids. Germline assignment: CDR1 MNHNY and CDR2 SVGAGI (reference sequence). The CDR3, as DNA: TGTGCCAGCAGTTACTCCACCCCAGGGCCCCAGCATTTT. Translating gives CASSYSTPGPQHF.

This rearrangement joins TRBV19 to TRBJ2-2; D remains ambiguous. The CDR3 runs to 14 residues. CDR1 LNHDA and CDR2 SQIVND come from the germline V gene (reference sequence). Trimming stripped 4 bases from V and 4 bases from J, with 10 bases between. The CDR3 DNA sequence: TGTGCCAGTAGTAATAAGTTGAGCACCGGGGAGCTGTTTTTT. It codes for CASSNKLSTGELFF.